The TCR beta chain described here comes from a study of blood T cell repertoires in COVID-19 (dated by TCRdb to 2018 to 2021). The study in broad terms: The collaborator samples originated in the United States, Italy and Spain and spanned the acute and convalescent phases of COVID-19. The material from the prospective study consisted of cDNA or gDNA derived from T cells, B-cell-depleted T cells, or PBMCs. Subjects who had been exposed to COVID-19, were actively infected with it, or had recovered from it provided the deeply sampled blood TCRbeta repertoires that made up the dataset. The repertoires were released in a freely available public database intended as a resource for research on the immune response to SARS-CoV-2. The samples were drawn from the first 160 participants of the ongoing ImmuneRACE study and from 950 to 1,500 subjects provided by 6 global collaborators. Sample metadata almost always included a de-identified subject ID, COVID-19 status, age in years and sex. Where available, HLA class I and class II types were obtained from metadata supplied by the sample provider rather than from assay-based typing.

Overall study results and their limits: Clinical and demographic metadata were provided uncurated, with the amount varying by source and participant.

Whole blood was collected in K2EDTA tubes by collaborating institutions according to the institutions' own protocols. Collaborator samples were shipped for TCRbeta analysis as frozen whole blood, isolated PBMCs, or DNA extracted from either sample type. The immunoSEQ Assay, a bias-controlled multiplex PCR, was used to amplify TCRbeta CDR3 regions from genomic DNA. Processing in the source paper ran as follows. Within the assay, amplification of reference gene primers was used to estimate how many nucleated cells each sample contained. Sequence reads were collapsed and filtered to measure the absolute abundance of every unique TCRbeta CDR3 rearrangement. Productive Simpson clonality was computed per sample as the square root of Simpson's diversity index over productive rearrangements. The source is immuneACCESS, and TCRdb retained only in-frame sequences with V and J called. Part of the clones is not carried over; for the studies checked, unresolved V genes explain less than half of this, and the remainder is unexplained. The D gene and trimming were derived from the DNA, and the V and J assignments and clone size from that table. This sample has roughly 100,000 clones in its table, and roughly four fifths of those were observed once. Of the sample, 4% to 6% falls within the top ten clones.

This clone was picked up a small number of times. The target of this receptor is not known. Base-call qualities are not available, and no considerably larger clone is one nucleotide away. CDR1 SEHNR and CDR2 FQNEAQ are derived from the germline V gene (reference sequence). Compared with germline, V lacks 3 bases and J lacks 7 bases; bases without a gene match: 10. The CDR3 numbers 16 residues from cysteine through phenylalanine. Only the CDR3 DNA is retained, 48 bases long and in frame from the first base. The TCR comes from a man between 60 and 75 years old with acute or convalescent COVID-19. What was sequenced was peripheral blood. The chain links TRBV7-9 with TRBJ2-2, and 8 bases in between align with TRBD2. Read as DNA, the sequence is TGTGCCAGCAGCTTTGTCGGGAGGGCCGTTGTCGGGGAGCTGTTTTTT. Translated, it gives CASSFVGRAVVGELFF. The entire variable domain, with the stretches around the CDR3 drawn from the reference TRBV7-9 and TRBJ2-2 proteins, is DTGVSQNPRHKITKRGQNVTFRCDPISEHNRLYWYRQTLGQGPEFLTYFQNEAQLEKSRLLSDRFSAERPKGSFSTLEIQRTEQGDSAMYLCASSFVGRAVVGELFFGEGSRLTVL.